This T cell receptor (beta chain) comes out of a study of T cell responses to AZD1222 COVID-19 vaccine. The wider study: Samples with a second dose at about 4 or about 12 weeks were pooled together.

The CDR3 spans 15 residues. Germline lookup yields CDR1 SEHNR and CDR2 FQNEAQ (reference sequence). Trimming shortened V by 5 bases and J by 0 bases, and 13 bases separated the two germline ends. Concerning this clone: Its specificity is not known.

The assay was immunoSEQ multiplex PCR, and TCRdb's table has in-frame clones only and misses some. The repertoire holds roughly 170,000 clones, with 90% as singletons. Study-level findings and limits: The sample set comprised mostly white British donors with more females, and clonal diversity was possibly underestimated. Dominant at 160-218 and 743-854, vaccine-associated CD4 TCRs also spanned spike. The study found Spike-specific TCR breadth and depth rose after two AZD1222 doses.

The sequences come from peripheral blood, collected on day 0 of AZD1222 vaccination. The chain joins TRBV7-9 to TRBJ1-1, with D perhaps TRBD1 (5 bases). The source of this sequence is an adult in good health. The CDR3 is CASSILQVMNTEAFF. The CDR3 DNA follows: TGTGCCAGCAGCATCTTACAGGTCATGAACACTGAAGCTTTCTTT.